This T cell receptor (beta chain) was recovered during a study of blood T cell repertoires in COVID-19. Overall study: T cells, B-cell-depleted T cells, or PBMCs provided the cDNA or gDNA that served as material.

The CDR3 totals 11 residues. V trimming: 5 bases; J trimming: 14 bases; junction bases outside the gene matches: 6. Germline V gives CDR1 MNHEY, CDR2 SVGAGI. Source study methods: Reference gene primers were amplified, and this amplification served to estimate nucleated cell counts. The assay was immunoSEQ multiplex PCR, and TCRdb's table has in-frame clones only and misses some. That table furnishes V, J and clone size, whereas the DNA furnished D and trimming. The repertoire holds about 110,000 clones, with about 88% as singletons. This sequence originates from a man in his forties with acute or convalescent COVID-19. The sample taken for sequencing was peripheral blood. The V and J genes are TRBV6-5 and TRBJ2-1, with 7 bases identical to TRBD2. The CDR3 coding sequence is TGTGCCAGCAGTCGCGGGACTATAAAGTTCTTC. Amino acids: CASSRGTIKFF.